These T cell receptor beta chains were read from a single sample in a study of a mutant IDH1 vaccine in newly diagnosed glioma. Generated by immunoSEQ multiplex PCR, the TCRdb table keeps only in-frame clones and is missing some. The data show about 38,000 clones, 80% to 95% seen once. This material consisted of PBMCs, taken from a glioma patient treated with radiotherapy, temozolomide or both. The receptors come from a young man with glioma. The CDR3 runs from the conserved cysteine through the conserved F or W. The D gene is left open where the match is weak. Size is stated for part of the rows, as once, few or many counts, or as a class when the clone is expanded.

D	J	V	size	DNA	CDR3
TRBD1	TRBJ1-1	TRBV19	.	TGTGCCAGTAGTTTCGGGACAGGGGCCGAGAACACTGAAGCTTTCTTT	CASSFGTGAENTEAFF
TRBD1	TRBJ1-2	TRBV27	.	TGTGCCAGCAGTTCTTTCGGACAGGGTGTCTATGGCTACACCTTC	CASSSFGQGVYGYTF
.	TRBJ1-1	TRBV6-5	.	TGTGCCAGCAGTTACTCCGGACGGAAAAACACTGAAGCTTTCTTT	CASSYSGRKNTEAFF
.	TRBJ2-6	TRBV14	.	TGTGCCAGCAGCCAAGTCGGCGGGGACGGGGTGACTTTC	CASSQVGGDGVTF
TRBD2	TRBJ2-1	TRBV29-1	.	TGCAGCGCCGGGACTAGCGGAGACTACAATGAGCAGTTCTTC	CSAGTSGDYNEQFF
.	TRBJ1-1	TRBV5-1	.	TGCGCCAGCACCTCCGGGACGGGATTGAACACTGAAGCTTTCTTT	CASTSGTGLNTEAFF
.	TRBJ2-7	TRBV29-1	.	TGCAGCGTTGGTTCCGGGGGCGCATACGAGCAGTACTTC	CSVGSGGAYEQYF
TRBD2	TRBJ2-7	TRBV29-1	.	TGCAGCGTTGAAGCCTGGGTAGCGGGAGGGGTAGAACGGGAGCAGTACTTC	CSVEAWVAGGVEREQYF
.	TRBJ2-5	TRBV21-1	.	TGTGCCAGCAGCAAAGGTCGACAGGGCGAAGAGACCCAGTACTTC	CASSKGRQGEETQYF
.	TRBJ1-1	TRBV6-6	few	TGTGCCAGCAGTTACTCCGCGGGCGAGGCTGAAGCTTTCTTT	CASSYSAGEAEAFF
.	TRBJ1-1	TRBV10-2	.	TGCGCCAGCAGTGTTACCCGTACTGAAGCTTTCTTT	CASSVTRTEAFF
TRBD2	TRBJ2-5	TRBV4-1	.	TGCGCCAGCAGCCAAGTGGGACTAGTCCAAGAGACCCAGTACTTC	CASSQVGLVQETQYF
.	TRBJ1-1	TRBV6-6	.	TGTGCCAGCACCCAAGGGTCTTCCACTGAAGCTTTCTTT	CASTQGSSTEAFF
.	TRBJ1-3	TRBV18	.	TGTGCCAGCTCACCCCCGGGACAAAGGCGAACTGGAAACACCATATATTTT	CASSPPGQRRTGNTIYF
.	TRBJ1-1	TRBV10-2	.	TGCGCCAGCAGTGAACAGGCGAACACTGAAGCTTTCTTT	CASSEQANTEAFF
TRBD1	TRBJ2-7	TRBV7-2	.	TGTGCCAGCAGCCAGGGGGATGGTCCCTACGAGCAGTACTTC	CASSQGDGPYEQYF
TRBD1	TRBJ2-7	TRBV30	.	TGTGCCTGGAGTACACCGGGACAGCCACCTTACGAGCAGTACTTC	CAWSTPGQPPYEQYF
TRBD2	TRBJ2-3	TRBV4-3	.	TGCGCCAGCAGCCAAGTCTCCCCGGGACTAGCGGCAGATACGCAGTATTTT	CASSQVSPGLAADTQYF
TRBD2	TRBJ2-3	TRBV29-1	.	TGCAGCGTTTACCTAGCGGGAGCTACGCAGTATTTT	CSVYLAGATQYF
TRBD2	TRBJ2-1	TRBV4-3	.	TGCGCCAGCAGCCATGCCGGGACTAGCGCTTACAATGAGCAGTTCTTC	CASSHAGTSAYNEQFF
TRBD1	TRBJ1-5	TRBV2	.	TGTGCCAGTACAGGGGGACTAGGTCAGCCCCAGCATTTT	CASTGGLGQPQHF
TRBD1	TRBJ2-5	TRBV12-5	.	TGTGCTAGTGGTTTGTACAGGGGTACCCCTGAACAAGAGACCCAGTACTTC	CASGLYRGTPEQETQYF
.	TRBJ2-7	TRBV29-1	.	TGCAGCGCCCGGGCCTTCTACGAGCAGTACTTC	CSARAFYEQYF
.	TRBJ2-5	TRBV7-2	.	TGTGCCAGCAGCTTAATCGGGAATCAAGAGACCCAGTACTTC	CASSLIGNQETQYF
.	TRBJ1-2	TRBV6-5	.	TGTGCCAGCAGTTACGGGCGGGGATTTCGACTTGGCTACACCTTC	CASSYGRGFRLGYTF
.	TRBJ1-2	TRBV7-9	.	TGTGCCAGCAGCTCGGGAGGGGTACATGGCTACACCTTC	CASSSGGVHGYTF
.	TRBJ1-2	TRBV27	.	TGTGCCAGCAGACCAAGGGGAACAGACAGATTCTATGGCTACACCTTC	CASRPRGTDRFYGYTF
TRBD1	TRBJ1-1	TRBV6-1	.	TGTGCCAGCAGTGAATCAGGGGGCACTGAAGCTTTCTTT	CASSESGGTEAFF
.	TRBJ1-2	TRBV4-3	.	TGCGCCAGCAGCCAAGATACGGGGGGCCCCCGCCATGGCTACACCTTC	CASSQDTGGPRHGYTF
TRBD1	TRBJ2-6	TRBV11-2	.	TGTGCCAGCAGCCAAACTAGGGACAGGGGGCCTGGGGCCAACGTCCTGACTTTC	CASSQTRDRGPGANVLTF
.	TRBJ2-2	TRBV4-1	few	TGCGCCAGCAGCCAAGTTTTGGTAGGGGCAACGGACACCGGGGAGCTGTTTTTT	CASSQVLVGATDTGELFF
.	TRBJ2-7	TRBV7-8	.	TGTGCCAGCAGCCCGAGGGTCGGCCCATACGAGCAGTACTTC	CASSPRVGPYEQYF
.	TRBJ1-5	TRBV4-2	.	TGTGCCAGCAGCCCGGACAGCCAGTATCAGCCCCAGCATTTT	CASSPDSQYQPQHF
.	TRBJ1-2	TRBV2	.	TGTGCCAGCAGTGGCGGACAGCTCCCGAGCGGCTACACCTTC	CASSGGQLPSGYTF
TRBD2	TRBJ2-7	TRBV6-5	.	TGTGCCAGCAGTTTTGTCGGCGGGAGAGGCTACGAGCAGTACTTC	CASSFVGGRGYEQYF
.	TRBJ1-2	TRBV7-8	.	TGTGCCAGCAGCTTAGCGAGGGGCCGAGATGGCTACACCTTC	CASSLARGRDGYTF
.	TRBJ2-2	TRBV4-1	.	TGCGCCAGCAGCCAGGGCCTACGGGGCACCGGGGAGCTGTTTTTT	CASSQGLRGTGELFF
.	TRBJ1-3	TRBV4-3	.	TGCGCCAGCAGCCAAGATAAAAGGGCTGGAAACACCATATATTTT	CASSQDKRAGNTIYF
TRBD1	TRBJ1-5	TRBV4-2	.	TGTGCCAGCAGCCAGACTGGGACAGCTGGGAATCAGCCCCAGCATTTT	CASSQTGTAGNQPQHF
.	TRBJ2-5	TRBV5-1	.	TGCGCCAGCAGCATTGGCATGGCGGAAAGGTACCAAGAGACCCAGTACTTC	CASSIGMAERYQETQYF
.	TRBJ1-2	TRBV5-6	.	TGTGCCAGCAGCTTGAATGGGCTCTATGGCTACACCTTC	CASSLNGLYGYTF
TRBD1	TRBJ1-6	TRBV30	.	TGTGCCTGGAGTGAGCTAGGGACAGATAATTCACCCCTCCACTTT	CAWSELGTDNSPLHF
.	TRBJ1-4	TRBV7-8	.	TGTGCCAGCAGCTTAGGGGGGGGAAATGAAAAACTGTTTTTT	CASSLGGGNEKLFF
.	TRBJ1-5	TRBV15	once	TGTGCCACCAGCCCAACCGGGACCCCGGGGGTGCTGGCCCAGCATTTT	CATSPTGTPGVLAQHF
TRBD1	TRBJ1-2	TRBV18	.	TGTGCCAGCTCAATTGGACAGGGAGGATCTGACTATGGCTACACCTTC	CASSIGQGGSDYGYTF
.	TRBJ2-1	TRBV29-1	.	TGCAGCGTGGGATGGAGCGCCCCGGCCGGCAATGAGCAGTTCTTC	CSVGWSAPAGNEQFF
TRBD1	TRBJ2-7	TRBV10-3	.	TGTGCCATCAGGCCAGGGGGCCACTCCTACGAGCAGTACTTC	CAIRPGGHSYEQYF
TRBD2	TRBJ2-7	TRBV7-8	.	TGTGCCAGCAGCTCCTACCCCACTAGCGAAGGCTCCTACGAGCAGTACTTC	CASSSYPTSEGSYEQYF
TRBD1	TRBJ1-1	TRBV7-2	.	TGTGCCAGCAGCGGCAGGGACAGCCGGATGTACACTGAAGCTTTCTTT	CASSGRDSRMYTEAFF
.	TRBJ1-2	TRBV7-9	.	TGTGCCAGCAGCTTCCGAGGGTACGGCTACACCTTC	CASSFRGYGYTF
.	TRBJ2-7	TRBV28	.	TGTGCCAGCAGTTTGGAGAGCGGGTCCCCCTCCTACGAGCAGTACTTC	CASSLESGSPSYEQYF
TRBD2	TRBJ2-1	TRBV5-4	.	TGTGCCAGCAGCTTGGTGGGGACTAGATACAATGAGCAGTTCTTC	CASSLVGTRYNEQFF
.	TRBJ1-5	TRBV19	.	TGTGCCAGTAGCGGGCGACAGGCTGGACAGCCCCAGCATTTT	CASSGRQAGQPQHF
.	TRBJ2-7	TRBV29-1	.	TGCAGCGTTGGGGAGGCGGGCGAGCAGTACTTC	CSVGEAGEQYF